This T cell receptor beta chain was profiled in a study of blood T cell repertoires in COVID-19 (dated by TCRdb to the early 2020s). Regarding the research as a whole: The collaborator samples originated in the United States, Italy and Spain and spanned the acute and convalescent phases of COVID-19. The prospective study material was composed of cDNA or gDNA derived from T cells, B-cell-depleted T cells, or PBMCs. The dataset comprised deeply sampled blood TCRbeta repertoires from subjects exposed to, actively infected with, or recovered from COVID-19. A freely available public database, intended as a resource for researchers studying the immune response to SARS-CoV-2, is where the repertoires were released. Samples came from the ongoing ImmuneRACE study (first 160 participants) plus 1,254 subjects from 6 global collaborators. Nearly every sample came with metadata listing a de-identified subject ID, COVID-19 status, age in years and sex. HLA class I and class II types, where available, came from metadata supplied by the sample provider rather than from assay-based typing. Summary of the overall study and its limitations: The amount of clinical and demographic metadata varied by source and participant and was provided uncurated.

As encoded in the germline V gene, CDR1 is MNHEY while CDR2 is SVGEGT. After removal of 4 bases from V and 3 bases from J, the junction retains 3 bases not matched to a gene. The CDR3 runs 13 residues from the cysteine to the phenylalanine. Just CDR3 DNA is preserved here, 39 bases in frame from base 1. As concerns this clone: The antigen it binds to is not known. Base qualities are missing; no much larger clone stands one base away.

Collaborating institutions collected whole blood in K2EDTA tubes following their own protocols. For TCRbeta analysis, collaborator samples were shipped as frozen whole blood, as isolated PBMCs, or as DNA extracted from either sample type. TCRbeta CDR3 regions were amplified from genomic DNA using the immunoSEQ Assay, a bias-controlled multiplex PCR. The original pipeline was this. Nucleated cell counts per sample were estimated from amplification of reference gene primers within the assay. To quantify the absolute abundance of each unique TCRbeta CDR3 rearrangement, sequence reads were collapsed and filtered. For each sample, productive Simpson clonality was calculated by taking the square root of Simpson's diversity index across productive rearrangements. Drawn from immuneACCESS, this table holds only the in-frame rearrangements with V and J called that TCRdb kept. Clones are partly lost; checked studies trace under half to an unresolved V gene and leave the rest unexplained. The V and J calls and clone size are taken from that table; D and trimming were inferred from the DNA. The sample contains around 280,000 clones, approximately 80% of them found a single time. Clones ranked in the top ten supply around 4% of the sample.

The sequenced sample was peripheral blood. The receptor was derived from a woman aged 45-65 years with active or convalescent COVID-19. The V gene is TRBV6-2 or TRBV6-3 and the J gene is TRBJ2-7; TRBD2 aligns with 7 central bases. The CDR3 here reads CASSWDYRYEQYF. The nucleotides are TGTGCCAGCAGTTGGGACTACCGCTACGAGCAGTACTTC.